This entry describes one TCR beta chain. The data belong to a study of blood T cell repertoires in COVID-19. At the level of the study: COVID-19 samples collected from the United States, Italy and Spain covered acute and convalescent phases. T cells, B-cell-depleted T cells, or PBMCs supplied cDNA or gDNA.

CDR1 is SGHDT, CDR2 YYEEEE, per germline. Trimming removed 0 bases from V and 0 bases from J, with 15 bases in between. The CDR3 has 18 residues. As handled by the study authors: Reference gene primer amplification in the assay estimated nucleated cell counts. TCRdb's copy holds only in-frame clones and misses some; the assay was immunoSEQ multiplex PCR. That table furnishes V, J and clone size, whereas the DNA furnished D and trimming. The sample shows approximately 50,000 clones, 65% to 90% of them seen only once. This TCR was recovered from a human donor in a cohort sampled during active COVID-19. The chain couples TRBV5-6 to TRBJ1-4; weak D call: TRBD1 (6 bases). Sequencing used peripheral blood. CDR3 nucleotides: TGTGCCAGCAGCTTGGGGCAGGGGCCCCCAACAACTAATGAAAAACTGTTTTTT. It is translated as CASSLGQGPPTTNEKLFF.